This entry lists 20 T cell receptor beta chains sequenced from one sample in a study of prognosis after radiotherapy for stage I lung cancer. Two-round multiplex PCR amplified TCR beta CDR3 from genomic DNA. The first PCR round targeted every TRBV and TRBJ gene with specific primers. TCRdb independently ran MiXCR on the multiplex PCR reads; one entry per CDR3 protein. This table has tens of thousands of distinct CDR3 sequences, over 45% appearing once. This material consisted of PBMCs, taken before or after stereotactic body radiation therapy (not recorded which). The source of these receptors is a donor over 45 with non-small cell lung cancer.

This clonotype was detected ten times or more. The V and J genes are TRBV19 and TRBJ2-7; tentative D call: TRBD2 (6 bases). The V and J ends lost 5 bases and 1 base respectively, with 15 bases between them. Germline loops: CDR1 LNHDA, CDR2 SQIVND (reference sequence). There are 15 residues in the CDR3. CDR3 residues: CASSGLGRGSYEQYF. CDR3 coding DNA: TGTGCCAGTAGTGGGCTCGGGCGGGGTTCCTACGAGCAGTACTTC.

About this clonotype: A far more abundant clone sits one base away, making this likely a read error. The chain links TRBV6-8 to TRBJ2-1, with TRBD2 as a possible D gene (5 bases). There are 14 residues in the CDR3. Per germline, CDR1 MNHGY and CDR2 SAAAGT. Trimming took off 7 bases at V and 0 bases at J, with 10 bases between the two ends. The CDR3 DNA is TGTGCCAGCAAACGGGGTAGCTCCTACAATGAGCAGTTCTTC. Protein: CASKRGSSYNEQFF.

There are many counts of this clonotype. CDR3 nucleotide sequence: TGTGCCAGTAGGGGGACAGGGGTCGCGGGGGAGCTGTTTTTT. It encodes CASRGTGVAGELFF. The chain joins TRBV19 to TRBJ2-2; 10 bases are a match to TRBD1. V lost 6 bases to trimming and J lost 8 bases; unmatched junction nucleotides: 6. The CDR3 length is 14 residues. Germline V gene lookup returns CDR1 LNHDA and CDR2 SQIVND (reference sequence).

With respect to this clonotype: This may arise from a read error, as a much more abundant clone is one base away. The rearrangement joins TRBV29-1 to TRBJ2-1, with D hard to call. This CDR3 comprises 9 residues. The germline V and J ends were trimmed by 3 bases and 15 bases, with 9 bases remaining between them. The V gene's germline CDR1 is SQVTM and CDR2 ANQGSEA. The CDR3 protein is CSVDQDRFF. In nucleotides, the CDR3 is TGCAGCGTTGATCAGGACCGGTTCTTC.

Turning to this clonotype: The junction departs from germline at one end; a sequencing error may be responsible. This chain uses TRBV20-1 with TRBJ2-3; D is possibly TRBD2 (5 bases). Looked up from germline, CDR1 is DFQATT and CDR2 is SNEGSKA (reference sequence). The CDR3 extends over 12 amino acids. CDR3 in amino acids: CSSSKEPDTQYF. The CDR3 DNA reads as TGCAGTTCTAGCAAGGAACCAGATACGCAGTATTTT.

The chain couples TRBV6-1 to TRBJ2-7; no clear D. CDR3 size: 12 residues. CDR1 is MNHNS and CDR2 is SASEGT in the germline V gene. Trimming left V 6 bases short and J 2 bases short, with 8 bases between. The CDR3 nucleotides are TGTGCCAGCAGAGGGAACACCTACGAGCAGTACTTC. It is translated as CASRGNTYEQYF.

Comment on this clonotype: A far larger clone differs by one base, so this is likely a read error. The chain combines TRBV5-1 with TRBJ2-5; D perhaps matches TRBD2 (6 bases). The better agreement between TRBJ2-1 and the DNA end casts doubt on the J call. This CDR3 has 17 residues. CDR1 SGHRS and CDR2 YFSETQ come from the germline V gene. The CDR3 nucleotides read TGCGCCAGCAAGCGAGGACGGGGGTGGGTTGGAGGGGATGAGCAGTTCTTC. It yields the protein CASKRGRGWVGGDEQFF.

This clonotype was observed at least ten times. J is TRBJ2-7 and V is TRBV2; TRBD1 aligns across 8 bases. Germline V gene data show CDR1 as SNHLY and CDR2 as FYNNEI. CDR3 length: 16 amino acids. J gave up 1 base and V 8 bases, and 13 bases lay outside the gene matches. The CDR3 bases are TGTGCCAGCGTCAGGGCGACAGGGGCTCGATCCTACGAGCAGTACTTC. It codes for CASVRATGARSYEQYF.

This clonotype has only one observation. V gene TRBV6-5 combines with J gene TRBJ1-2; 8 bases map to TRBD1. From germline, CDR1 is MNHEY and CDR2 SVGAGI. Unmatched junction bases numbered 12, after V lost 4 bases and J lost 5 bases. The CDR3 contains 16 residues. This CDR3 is CASSSSGTGSAYGYTF. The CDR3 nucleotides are TGTGCCAGCAGTTCGTCCGGGACAGGAAGTGCATATGGCTACACCTTC.

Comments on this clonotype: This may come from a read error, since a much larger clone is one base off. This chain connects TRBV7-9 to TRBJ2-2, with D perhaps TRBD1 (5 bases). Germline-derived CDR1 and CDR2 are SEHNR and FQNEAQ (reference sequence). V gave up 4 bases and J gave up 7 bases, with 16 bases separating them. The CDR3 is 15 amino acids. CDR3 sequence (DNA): TGTGCCAGCAGCTCGACAGTGTTGGTGAACGGGGAGCTGTTTTTT. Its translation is CASSSTVLVNGELFF.

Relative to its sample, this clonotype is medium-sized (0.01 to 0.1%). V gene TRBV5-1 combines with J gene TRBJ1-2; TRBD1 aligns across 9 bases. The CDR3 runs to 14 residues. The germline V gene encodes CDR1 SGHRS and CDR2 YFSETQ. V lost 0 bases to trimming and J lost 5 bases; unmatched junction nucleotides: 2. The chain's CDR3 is CASSLGDRAYGYTF. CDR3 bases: TGCGCCAGCAGCTTGGGGGACAGGGCTTATGGCTACACCTTC. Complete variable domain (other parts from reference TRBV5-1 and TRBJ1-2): KAGVTQTPRYLIKTRGQQVTLSCSPISGHRSVSWYQQTPGQGLQFLFEYFSETQRNKGNFPGRFSGRQFSNSRSEMNVSTLELGDSALYLCASSLGDRAYGYTFGSGTRLTVV.

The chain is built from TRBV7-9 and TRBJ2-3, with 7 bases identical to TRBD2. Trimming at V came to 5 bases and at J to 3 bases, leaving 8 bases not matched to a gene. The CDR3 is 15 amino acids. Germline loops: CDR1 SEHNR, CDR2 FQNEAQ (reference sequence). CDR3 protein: CASSRGRERTDTQYF. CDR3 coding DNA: TGTGCCAGCAGCCGAGGGCGGGAGAGGACAGATACGCAGTATTTT.

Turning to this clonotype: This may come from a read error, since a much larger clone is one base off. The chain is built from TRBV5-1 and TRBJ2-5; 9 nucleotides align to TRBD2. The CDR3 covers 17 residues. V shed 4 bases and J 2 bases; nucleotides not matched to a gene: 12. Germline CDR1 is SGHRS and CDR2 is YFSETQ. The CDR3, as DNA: TGCGCCAGCAGCCCGGGGGACCGCGGGAGGGGTCAAGAGACCCAGTACTTC. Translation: CASSPGDRGRGQETQYF.

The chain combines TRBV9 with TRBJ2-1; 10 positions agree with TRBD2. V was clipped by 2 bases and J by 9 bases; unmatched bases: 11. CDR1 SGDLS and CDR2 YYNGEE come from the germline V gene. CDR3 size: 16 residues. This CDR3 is CASSVSGTSERGEQFF. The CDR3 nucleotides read TGTGCCAGCAGCGTGTCCGGGACTAGCGAGAGGGGTGAGCAGTTCTTC.

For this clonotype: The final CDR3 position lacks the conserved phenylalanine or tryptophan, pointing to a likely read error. The DNA for the CDR3 is TGTACCAGCAGCTCACATGGGGCGGACTATGGCTACACCCTC. Its translation: CTSSSHGADYGYTL. The genes are TRBV7-2 and TRBJ1-2, with TRBD1 as a possible D gene (5 bases). CDR1 and CDR2 from the germline V gene are SGHTA and FQGNSA. The CDR3 spans 14 residues. With 4 bases removed from V and 3 bases from J, the gap between germline ends came to 12 bases.

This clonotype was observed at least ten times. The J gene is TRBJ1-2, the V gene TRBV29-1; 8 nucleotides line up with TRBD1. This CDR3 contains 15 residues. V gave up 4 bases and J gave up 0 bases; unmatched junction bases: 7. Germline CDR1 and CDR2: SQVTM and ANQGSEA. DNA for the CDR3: TGCAGCGTTGCCAATACAGGGGGGGCTAACTATGGCTACACCTTC. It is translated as CSVANTGGANYGYTF.

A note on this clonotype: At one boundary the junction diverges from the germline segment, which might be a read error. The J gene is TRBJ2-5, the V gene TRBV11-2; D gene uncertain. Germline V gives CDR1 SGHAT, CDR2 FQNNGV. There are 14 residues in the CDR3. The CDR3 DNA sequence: TGTGCCAGCAGTCAATTGGGGATCCAAGAGAACCAGTACTTC. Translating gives CASSQLGIQENQYF. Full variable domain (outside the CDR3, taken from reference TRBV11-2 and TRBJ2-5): EAGVAQSPRYKIIEKRQSVAFWCNPISGHATLYWYQQILGQGPKLLIQFQNNGVVDDSQLPKDRFSAERLKGVDSTLKIQPAKLEDSAVYLCASSQLGIQENQYFGPGTRLLVL.

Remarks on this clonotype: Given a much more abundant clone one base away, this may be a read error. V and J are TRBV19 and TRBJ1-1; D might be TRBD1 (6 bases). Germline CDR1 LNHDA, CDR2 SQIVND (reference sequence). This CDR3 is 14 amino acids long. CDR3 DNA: TGTGCCAGTAGTATATGGGGGCTGAACAATGAAGCTTTCTTT. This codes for CASSIWGLNNEAFF.

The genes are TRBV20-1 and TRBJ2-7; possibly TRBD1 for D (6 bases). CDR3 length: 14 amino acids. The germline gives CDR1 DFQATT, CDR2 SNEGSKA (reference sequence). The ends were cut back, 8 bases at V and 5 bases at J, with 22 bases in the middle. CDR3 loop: CSSEGVVGSHEQYF. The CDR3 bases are TGCAGTTCTGAGGGGGTTGTGGGTTCCCACGAGCAGTACTTC.

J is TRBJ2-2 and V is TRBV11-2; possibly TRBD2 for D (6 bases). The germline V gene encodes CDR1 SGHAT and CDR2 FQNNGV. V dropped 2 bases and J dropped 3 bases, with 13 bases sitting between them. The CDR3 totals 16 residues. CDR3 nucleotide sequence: TGTGCCAGCAGCTTAAAGCACGGAGGGGACACCGGGGAGCTGTTTTTT. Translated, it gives CASSLKHGGDTGELFF.